The subject of this entry is one T cell receptor beta chain. Its specificity is not known. The CDR3 contains 12 residues. The germline V gene has CDR1 GTSNPN and CDR2 SVGIG (reference sequence). V was cut by 0 bases and J by 3 bases, with 3 bases left in between. The sample belongs to a study of beta chain features in type 1 diabetes. The isolated RNA, all of it, was reverse transcribed, so expressed TCRB transcripts were what got sequenced. Naive, central memory and regulatory T cell samples yielded approximately 3.3 million reads on average. Some clones are missing from TCRdb's copy, which holds only in-frame ones; the method was immunoSEQ multiplex PCR. The data contain 250,000 or so clones, more than 65% of them singletons. Study-level results: PCR, the amplification step, might favor shorter templates, equally in patients and controls.

The chain carries TRBV30 and TRBJ2-1; unclear D gene. The sequence was obtained from a young man in good health. Sequenced sample: naive CD4+ T cells from blood. The CDR3 nucleotides are TGTGCCTGGAGTGTCGTCTACAATGAGCAGTTCTTC. The encoded protein is CAWSVVYNEQFF. Full variable domain (remainder filled in from reference TRBV30 and TRBJ2-1): SQTIHQWPATLVQPVGSPLSLECTVEGTSNPNLYWYRQAAGRGLQLLFYSVGIGQISSEVPQNLSASRPQDRQFILSSKKLLLSDSGFYLCAWSVVYNEQFFGPGTRLTVL.